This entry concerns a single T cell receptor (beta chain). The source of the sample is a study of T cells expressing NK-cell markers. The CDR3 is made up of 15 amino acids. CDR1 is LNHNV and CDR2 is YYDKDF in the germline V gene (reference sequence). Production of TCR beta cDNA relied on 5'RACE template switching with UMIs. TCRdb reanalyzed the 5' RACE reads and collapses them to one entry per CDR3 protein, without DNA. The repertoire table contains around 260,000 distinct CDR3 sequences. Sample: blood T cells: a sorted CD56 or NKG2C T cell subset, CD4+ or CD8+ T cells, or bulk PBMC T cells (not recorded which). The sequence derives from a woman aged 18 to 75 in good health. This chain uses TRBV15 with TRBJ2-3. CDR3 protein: CATSRSGASTDTQYF.